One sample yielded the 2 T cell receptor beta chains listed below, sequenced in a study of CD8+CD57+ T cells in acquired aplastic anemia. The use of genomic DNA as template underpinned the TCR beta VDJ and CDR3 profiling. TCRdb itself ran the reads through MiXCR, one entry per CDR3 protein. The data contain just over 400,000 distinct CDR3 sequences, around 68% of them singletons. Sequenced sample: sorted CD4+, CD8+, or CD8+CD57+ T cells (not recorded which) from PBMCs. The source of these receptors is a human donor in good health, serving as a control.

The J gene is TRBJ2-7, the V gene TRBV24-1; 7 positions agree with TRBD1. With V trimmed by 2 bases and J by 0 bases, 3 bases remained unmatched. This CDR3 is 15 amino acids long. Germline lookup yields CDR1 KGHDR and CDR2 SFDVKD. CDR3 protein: CATSDSGQNSYEQYF. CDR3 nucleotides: TGTGCCACCAGTGATTCGGGACAGAACTCCTACGAGCAGTACTTC.

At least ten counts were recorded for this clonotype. The CDR3 sequence is CASSYSNRGARGTDTQYF. CDR3 sequence (DNA): TGTGCCAGCAGTTACTCGAATCGGGGGGCAAGAGGTACAGATACGCAGTATTTT. The rearrangement joins TRBV6-6 to TRBJ2-3, with a possible D match to TRBD2 (7 bases). The CDR3 has 18 amino acids. Trimming took 0 bases from V and 3 from J, leaving 19 bases between them. Germline CDR1 MNHNY, CDR2 SVGAGI (reference sequence).